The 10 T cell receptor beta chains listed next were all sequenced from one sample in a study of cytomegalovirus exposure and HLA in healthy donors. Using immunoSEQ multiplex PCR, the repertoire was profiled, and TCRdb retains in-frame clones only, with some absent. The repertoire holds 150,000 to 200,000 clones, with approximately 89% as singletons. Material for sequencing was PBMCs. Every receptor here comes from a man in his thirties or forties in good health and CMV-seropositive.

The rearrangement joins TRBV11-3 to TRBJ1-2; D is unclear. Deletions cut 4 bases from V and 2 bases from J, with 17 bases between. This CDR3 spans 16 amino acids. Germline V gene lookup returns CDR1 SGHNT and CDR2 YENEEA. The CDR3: CASSSQVGSLNYGYTF. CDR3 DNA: TGTGCCAGCAGCTCACAAGTGGGGTCCCTAAACTATGGCTACACCTTC.

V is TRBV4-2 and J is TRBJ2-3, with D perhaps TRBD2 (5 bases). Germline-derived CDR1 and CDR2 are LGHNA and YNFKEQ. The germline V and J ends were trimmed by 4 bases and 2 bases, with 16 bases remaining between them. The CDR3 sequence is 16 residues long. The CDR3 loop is CASSPGGRWPTDTQYF. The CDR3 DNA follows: TGTGCCAGCAGCCCAGGCGGGCGGTGGCCCACAGATACGCAGTATTTT.

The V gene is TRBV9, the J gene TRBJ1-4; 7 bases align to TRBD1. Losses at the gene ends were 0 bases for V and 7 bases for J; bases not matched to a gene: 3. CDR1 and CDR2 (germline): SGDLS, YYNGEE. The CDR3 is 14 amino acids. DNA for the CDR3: TGTGCCAGCAGCGTAGGACAGGGTTTTGAAAAACTGTTTTTT. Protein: CASSVGQGFEKLFF.

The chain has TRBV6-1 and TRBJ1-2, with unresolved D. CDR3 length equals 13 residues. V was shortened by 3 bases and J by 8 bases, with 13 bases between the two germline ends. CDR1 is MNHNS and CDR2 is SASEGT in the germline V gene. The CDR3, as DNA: TGTGCCAGCAGTGAGAGGCAACTCAACGGCTACACCTTC. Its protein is CASSERQLNGYTF.

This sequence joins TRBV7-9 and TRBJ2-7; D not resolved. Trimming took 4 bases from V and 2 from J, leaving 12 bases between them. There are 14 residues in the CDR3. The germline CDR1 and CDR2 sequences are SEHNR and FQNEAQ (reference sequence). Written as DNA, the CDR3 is TGTGCCAGCAGCTCCCCGGCTGCGGCCTACGAGCAGTACTTC. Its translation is CASSSPAAAYEQYF.

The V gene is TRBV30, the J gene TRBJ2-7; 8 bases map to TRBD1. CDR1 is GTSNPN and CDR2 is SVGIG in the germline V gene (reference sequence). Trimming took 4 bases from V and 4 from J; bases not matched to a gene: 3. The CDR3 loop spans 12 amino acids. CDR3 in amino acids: CAWKRQGYEQYF. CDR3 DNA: TGTGCCTGGAAGCGACAGGGGTACGAGCAGTACTTC. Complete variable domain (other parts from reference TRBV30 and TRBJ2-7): SQTIHQWPATLVQPVGSPLSLECTVEGTSNPNLYWYRQAAGRGLQLLFYSVGIGQISSEVPQNLSASRPQDRQFILSSKKLLLSDSGFYLCAWKRQGYEQYFGPGTRLTVT.

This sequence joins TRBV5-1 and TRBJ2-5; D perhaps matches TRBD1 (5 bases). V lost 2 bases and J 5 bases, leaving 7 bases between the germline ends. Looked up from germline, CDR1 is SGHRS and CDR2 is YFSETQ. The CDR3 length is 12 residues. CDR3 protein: CASSFPGETQYF. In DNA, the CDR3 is TGCGCCAGCAGCTTTCCAGGGGAGACCCAGTACTTC.

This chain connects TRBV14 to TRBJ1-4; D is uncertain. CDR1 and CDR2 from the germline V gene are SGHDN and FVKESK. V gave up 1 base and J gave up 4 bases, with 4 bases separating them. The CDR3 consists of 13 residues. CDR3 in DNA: TGTGCCAGCAGCCAAGGGTTTAATGAAAAACTGTTTTTT. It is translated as CASSQGFNEKLFF.

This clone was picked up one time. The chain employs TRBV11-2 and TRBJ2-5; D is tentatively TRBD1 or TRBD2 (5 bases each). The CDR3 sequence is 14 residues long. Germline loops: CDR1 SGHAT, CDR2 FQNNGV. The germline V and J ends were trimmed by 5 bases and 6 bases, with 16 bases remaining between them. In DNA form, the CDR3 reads TGTGCCAGCAGCCGGGACGCGCGAAGCCAGACCCAGTACTTC. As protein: CASSRDARSQTQYF. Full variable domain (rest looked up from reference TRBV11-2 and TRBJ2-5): EAGVAQSPRYKIIEKRQSVAFWCNPISGHATLYWYQQILGQGPKLLIQFQNNGVVDDSQLPKDRFSAERLKGVDSTLKIQPAKLEDSAVYLCASSRDARSQTQYFGPGTRLLVL.

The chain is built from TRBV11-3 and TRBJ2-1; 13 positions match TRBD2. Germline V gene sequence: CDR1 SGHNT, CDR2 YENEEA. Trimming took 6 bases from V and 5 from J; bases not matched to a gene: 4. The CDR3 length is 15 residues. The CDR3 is CASSYGTSGNNEQFF. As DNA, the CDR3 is TGTGCCAGCAGTTACGGGACTAGCGGGAACAATGAGCAGTTCTTC.